This T cell receptor beta chain was found in a study of OX40 agonist ivuxolimab in advanced cancers. Across the study: Patients were infused with ivuxolimab every 2 weeks at 0.01 to 10 mg/kg. There were three patients with partial responses, one having hepatocellular carcinoma and two cutaneous melanoma.

Sequenced by immunoSEQ multiplex PCR; TCRdb stores in-frame clones only, minus some. Here the sample spans 55,000 to 80,000 clones, about 90% being singletons. Systemic immunosuppression or a history of autoimmune disease excluded patients. On cycle 4 day 1 and cycle 7 day 1, as well as at baseline, blood was sampled. V lost 5 bases, J lost 2 bases, and 13 bases lay in between. Germline lookup yields CDR1 LNHDA and CDR2 SQIVND (reference sequence). There are 15 residues in the CDR3. The receptor was derived from an adult with an advanced solid tumor such as melanoma, head and neck, liver or kidney cancer. This material consisted of CD4+ or CD8+ T cells sorted from blood, taken in a trial of the OX40 agonist ivuxolimab. The chain employs TRBV19 and TRBJ1-5, with D uncertain. CDR3 residues: CASSLTGNRNQPQHF. CDR3 DNA sequence: TGTGCCAGTAGTCTTACCGGGAACCGCAATCAGCCCCAGCATTTT.